The clone carrying this T cell receptor (beta chain) was picked up one time. CDR3 length equals 12 residues. Germline V gene data show CDR1 as SQVTM and CDR2 as ANQGSEA. V was shortened by 6 bases and J by 6 bases, with 11 bases between the two germline ends. This sample was taken from a study of T cell responses to AZD1222 COVID-19 vaccine. Some clones are missing from TCRdb's copy, which holds only in-frame ones; the method was immunoSEQ multiplex PCR. The sample lists more than 80,000 clones, 70% to 90% seen once, with around 3.7% in the top ten. The chain couples TRBV29-1 to TRBJ1-4, with D possibly TRBD1 on 5 matching bases. The clonotype comes from an adult who received the AZD1222 COVID-19 vaccine. Sequences were derived from peripheral blood, sampled 28 days after the second AZD1222 dose. CDR3 DNA: TGCAGCGTGTATGCAGGGTATGAAAAACTGTTTTTT. Protein product: CSVYAGYEKLFF.